These T cell receptor beta chains were read from a single sample in a study of radiotherapy plus CTLA-4 blockade in lung cancer. Data came from immunoSEQ multiplex PCR; TCRdb stores just in-frame clones and leaves some out. The table lists 90,000 or so clones, around four fifths of them singletons. The specimen was peripheral blood, collected from a patient treated with radiotherapy plus ipilimumab. The source is a human donor with non-small cell lung cancer who had stable disease on radiotherapy plus ipilimumab. Both conserved end residues are part of each CDR3. D genes are given only for firm matches. Clone size is shown for a subset of rows, as once, few, many or a class of expanded clone.

J	size	D	V	DNA	CDR3
TRBJ2-1	.	.	TRBV27	TGTACCAGCAGTTTATCAGTACGATGGGGAACCAATGAGCAGTTCTTC	CTSSLSVRWGTNEQFF
TRBJ2-3	.	.	TRBV6-6	TGTGCCAGCAGGCGGCCCACTAGCACAGATACGCAGTATTTT	CASRRPTSTDTQYF
TRBJ2-1	.	.	TRBV4-1	TGCGCCAGCAGCCCCTGGATACTAGGCCATGAGCAGTTCTTC	CASSPWILGHEQFF
TRBJ1-3	.	.	TRBV9	TGTGCCAGCAGCGTAGGGTCTGGAAACACCATATATTTT	CASSVGSGNTIYF
TRBJ1-2	few	.	TRBV14	TGTGCCAGCAGCCTAGCGAAACACCGGGGGGGCTACACCTTC	CASSLAKHRGGYTF
TRBJ2-2	.	TRBD2	TRBV4-2	TGTGCCAGCAGCCAAGTTATCGGGAGGGACACCGGGGAGCTGTTTTTT	CASSQVIGRDTGELFF
TRBJ2-7	.	TRBD1	TRBV2	TGTGCCAGCAGAACGGACAGGGGACTGGAGCAGTACTTC	CASRTDRGLEQYF
TRBJ1-3	once	.	TRBV9	TGTGCCAGCAGCGTAGGGAGAATGGGCACCAGCTCTGGAAACACCATATATTTT	CASSVGRMGTSSGNTIYF
TRBJ2-3	.	TRBD2	TRBV4-1	TGCGCCAGCAGCCGCGGGGAGGGAGTTACAGATACGCAGTATTTT	CASSRGEGVTDTQYF
TRBJ2-7	few	TRBD1	TRBV19	TGTGCCAGTAGTGCCGGGACAGGGAGCTACGAGCAGTACTTC	CASSAGTGSYEQYF
TRBJ2-7	few	TRBD2	TRBV18	TGTGCCAGCTCACCAGGGTCGGGGGGGCTCTCCTACGAGCAGTACTTC	CASSPGSGGLSYEQYF
TRBJ2-1	.	TRBD2	TRBV5-1	TGCGCCAGCAGCTTTGGACTAGCGGGGGCTGACAATGAGCAGTTCTTC	CASSFGLAGADNEQFF
TRBJ2-7	.	.	TRBV6-1	TGTGCCAGCAGTGAATCGGGCAGGCTTTCGGTCTACGAGCAGTACTTC	CASSESGRLSVYEQYF
TRBJ2-4	once	.	TRBV7-2	TGTGCCAGCAGCTTTCAGGGGAACATTCAGTACTTC	CASSFQGNIQYF
TRBJ2-1	.	.	TRBV10-3	TGTGCCATCAGTGAAGGGTTTGAGCAGTTCTTC	CAISEGFEQFF
TRBJ2-1	once	TRBD2	TRBV27	TGTGCCAGCAGTCCCCCCCTTGTACTAGCGGGGGGGCCCAATGAGCAGTTCTTC	CASSPPLVLAGGPNEQFF
TRBJ2-7	.	TRBD1	TRBV5-1	TGCGCCAGCAGCTTGGACAGGGGACGGTACGAGCAGTACTTC	CASSLDRGRYEQYF
TRBJ1-3	.	.	TRBV29-1	TGCAGCGTTGAAGATCCCCAGGGCTACACCATATATTTT	CSVEDPQGYTIYF
TRBJ2-7	.	TRBD2	TRBV5-1	TGCGCCAGCAGCACGGGACTAGCGGCAACCTACGAGCAGTACTTC	CASSTGLAATYEQYF
TRBJ2-3	.	.	TRBV7-9	TGTGCCAGCAGCCGGGAGGGACAGAGCACAGATACGCAGTATTTT	CASSREGQSTDTQYF
TRBJ2-1	.	TRBD2	TRBV11-3	TGTGCCAGCAGCCCTAGCGGGAAATATAACAATGAGCAGTTCTTC	CASSPSGKYNNEQFF
TRBJ2-2	.	TRBD2	TRBV27	TGTGCCAGCAGTTTAGGCGGGAGGGCCACCACCGGGGAGCTGTTTTTT	CASSLGGRATTGELFF
TRBJ2-3	.	TRBD1	TRBV7-6	TGTGCCAGCAGCGCCCGGACAGGTACTAGCACAGATACGCAGTATTTT	CASSARTGTSTDTQYF